The source of this T cell receptor (beta chain) is a study of blood T cells in healthy people across ages. Study observations and caveats: Donor CMV infection status was unknown, possibly confounding age-related changes in expanded clonotypes. Unsorted PBMCs blocked a conclusive comparison of naive and antigen-experienced cells.

A second PCR of 7 to 11 cycles used a sample-barcoded 5' primer and a J-beta primer mix. Every sample gave at least 3 million paired-end reads containing CDR3. MiXCR was run by TCRdb on the 5' RACE reads, yielding one entry per CDR3 protein. The table lists approximately 960,000 distinct CDR3 sequences, about 28% of them singletons. V lost 6 bases and J lost 2; bases outside the gene matches: 12. Germline V lookup: CDR1 MDHEN, CDR2 SYDVKM. This CDR3 spans 16 amino acids. Total RNA amounts of at least 6 micrograms were extracted per sample. A few counts support this clonotype. The target antigen is unknown. The same data also contributed to another study, on T cells of mothers and their children.

The receptor was isolated from a woman in her forties in good health. Sequenced sample: blood. The chain is built from TRBV28 and TRBJ2-7; TRBD1 agrees at 8 bases. In nucleotides, the CDR3 is TGTGCCAGCAGCCGGACCCAGGGGGCGAAACCCTACGAGCAGTACTTC. This encodes CASSRTQGAKPYEQYF.